One and the same sample provided the 20 T cell receptor beta chains below, sequenced in a study of T cell repertoires in cytomegalovirus infection. TCRdb reanalysed the reads using MiXCR and keeps one entry per CDR3 protein. The data contain just under 550,000 distinct CDR3 sequences, about a quarter of them singletons. Sequencing was performed on PBMCs. All receptors derive from a human donor in good health (CMV status not recorded). Some clones in this sample may be carry-over from other donors' samples.

The chain combines TRBV18 with TRBJ1-1, with TRBD1 as a possible D gene (6 bases). CDR3 length equals 16 residues. V lost 1 base to trimming and J lost 2 bases, with 14 bases between them. CDR1 is KGHSH, CDR2 LQKENI, per germline. CDR3 residues: CASSPQGGTINTEAFF. CDR3 in DNA: TGTGCCAGCTCACCACAGGGGGGGACAATTAACACTGAAGCTTTCTTT.

The chain combines TRBV20-1 with TRBJ2-1, with TRBD2 matching 9 bases. With 5 bases clipped from V and 5 bases from J, the junction kept 10 bases outside the gene matches. From germline, CDR1 is DFQATT and CDR2 SNEGSKA (reference sequence). The CDR3 is 15 amino acids. DNA for the CDR3: TGCAGTGCTCCTACAGGGACTAGCAGGAACAATGAGCAGTTCTTC. Amino acid sequence: CSAPTGTSRNNEQFF.

The gene calls are TRBV20-1 and TRBJ2-3; 11 bases align to TRBD2. J was trimmed by 5 bases and V by 5 bases; bases with no gene match: 9. There are 15 residues in the CDR3. Looked up from germline, CDR1 is DFQATT and CDR2 is SNEGSKA (reference sequence). The CDR3 here is CSALRGTSGLDTQYF. In nucleotides, the CDR3 is TGCAGTGCTCTGCGCGGGACTAGCGGATTAGATACGCAGTATTTT.

This clonotype was seen only a few times. The chain's CDR3 is CASGLEQSTEAFF. The CDR3 DNA reads as TGTGCCAGCGGATTAGAGCAGAGCACTGAAGCTTTCTTT. The genes are TRBV6-1 and TRBJ1-1; no firm D call. Trimming stripped 8 bases from V and 4 bases from J, with 14 bases between. The germline gives CDR1 MNHNS, CDR2 SASEGT. The CDR3 spans 13 residues.

This rearrangement joins TRBV29-1 to TRBJ2-2, with unresolved D. The ends were cut back, 4 bases at V and 4 bases at J, with 7 bases in the middle. Germline CDR1 reads SQVTM; CDR2 reads ANQGSEA. This CDR3 contains 12 residues. The CDR3: CSVGGPTGELFF. In nucleotides, the CDR3 is TGCAGCGTTGGGGGTCCCACCGGGGAGCTGTTTTTT.

This clonotype was counted only a few times. The gene calls are TRBV6-2 or TRBV6-3 and TRBJ2-3; no reliable D call. The germline V gene has CDR1 MNHEY and CDR2 SVGEGT. The CDR3 length is 13 residues. Trimming cost V 5 bases and J 6 bases, with 12 bases left between them. The chain's CDR3 is CASSPQSGDTQYF. As DNA, the CDR3 is TGTGCCAGCAGTCCTCAATCCGGGGATACGCAGTATTTT.

Regarding this clonotype: The junction departs from the called germline gene at one end, perhaps through a read error. The rearrangement links TRBV12-3 or TRBV12-4 to TRBJ2-5; weak D call: TRBD2 (6 bases). The length of the CDR3 is 14 residues. The CDR3 DNA follows: TGTGCCAGCAGTTTATGGGGGGTCCAAGAGACCCAGTCCTTC. It encodes CASSLWGVQETQSF.

This clonotype was found many times. The chain's CDR3 is CASSLAHSDNYGYTF. CDR3 coding DNA: TGTGCCAGCAGCTTAGCCCACAGCGATAACTATGGCTACACCTTC. The genes are TRBV7-2 and TRBJ1-2; D is ambiguous. CDR1 and CDR2 from the germline V gene are SGHTA and FQGNSA. This CDR3 spans 15 amino acids. Trimming took off 0 bases at V and 1 base at J, with 9 bases between the two ends. Supplemented by reference TRBV7-2 and TRBJ1-2, the full variable domain reads GAGVSQSPSNKVTEKGKDVELRCDPISGHTALYWYRQSLGQGLEFLIYFQGNSAPDKSGLPSDRFSAERTGGSVSTLTIQRTQQEDSAVYLCASSLAHSDNYGYTFGSGTRLTVV.

This rearrangement joins TRBV11-2 to TRBJ1-5; no firm D call. V gave up 0 bases and J gave up 0 bases, with 9 bases separating them. The CDR3 sequence is 16 residues long. Germline CDR1 is SGHAT and CDR2 is FQNNGV. The chain's CDR3 is CASSLDWGDSNQPQHF. The CDR3 DNA reads TGTGCCAGCAGCTTAGACTGGGGAGATAGCAATCAGCCCCAGCATTTT. The full variable domain, with the rest looked up from reference TRBV11-2 and TRBJ1-5, is EAGVAQSPRYKIIEKRQSVAFWCNPISGHATLYWYQQILGQGPKLLIQFQNNGVVDDSQLPKDRFSAERLKGVDSTLKIQPAKLEDSAVYLCASSLDWGDSNQPQHFGDGTRLSIL.

The chain employs TRBV6-2 or TRBV6-3 and TRBJ1-5; D perhaps matches TRBD1 (5 bases). The length of the CDR3 is 15 residues. CDR1 MNHEY and CDR2 SVGEGT come from the germline V gene. Trimming left V 5 bases short and J 2 bases short, with 13 bases between. In DNA, the CDR3 is TGTGCCAGCAGTCGCACAGGCGAGGGCAATCAGCCCCAGCATTTT. It is translated as CASSRTGEGNQPQHF.

This clonotype has only a few counts. The V and J genes are TRBV28 and TRBJ1-2, with D tentatively TRBD1 (6 bases). CDR1 and CDR2 from the germline V gene are MDHEN and SYDVKM. This CDR3 region has 13 residues. The germline V and J ends were trimmed by 5 bases and 2 bases, with 9 bases remaining between them. The CDR3 DNA sequence: TGTGCCAGCAGTCGTGGACAGAACTATGGCTACACCTTC. This translates into CASSRGQNYGYTF.

At least ten counts were recorded for this clonotype. The genes are TRBV7-9 and TRBJ1-2; TRBD1 aligns across 8 bases. CDR3 length equals 16 residues. The germline V gene has CDR1 SEHNR and CDR2 FQNEAQ (reference sequence). V gave up 5 bases and J gave up 1 base; unmatched junction bases: 9. The CDR3 nucleotides read TGTGCCAGCAGCACCCAGACAGGGGATTTTAACTATGGCTACACCTTC. Its protein is CASSTQTGDFNYGYTF.

The chain links TRBV12-3 or TRBV12-4 to TRBJ2-2; D unclear. The CDR3 is 12 residues long. The V gene lost 6 bases and the J gene lost 3 bases, with 5 bases spanning the gap. The CDR3 sequence: CASSDDTGELFF. The CDR3 DNA is TGTGCCAGCAGCGACGACACCGGGGAGCTGTTTTTT.

In this sample, this clonotype turned up a few times. This chain uses TRBV24-1 with TRBJ1-2; no definite D call. The CDR3 length is 12 residues. CDR1 is KGHDR, CDR2 SFDVKD, per germline. Trimming removed 5 bases from V and 8 bases from J, with 11 bases in between. The DNA for the CDR3 is TGTGCCACCAGTGCTGGACTAAGAGGCTACACCTTC. It encodes CATSAGLRGYTF.

This clonotype showed up many times. J is TRBJ1-5 and V is TRBV12-3 or TRBV12-4, with unresolved D. V lost 3 bases to trimming and J lost 0 bases, with 6 bases between them. This CDR3 is built from 14 residues. The CDR3 bases are TGTGCCAGCAGTTTCAGAGATAGCAATCAGCCCCAGCATTTT. It encodes CASSFRDSNQPQHF.

The chain combines TRBV24-1 with TRBJ2-1, with a possible D match to TRBD1 (6 bases). Trimming took 9 bases from V and 3 from J, leaving 11 bases between them. This CDR3 spans 13 amino acids. The germline V gene has CDR1 KGHDR and CDR2 SFDVKD. The CDR3 DNA reads TGTGCCACCGAGCAGGGGAGCTACAATGAGCAGTTCTTC. Translated: CATEQGSYNEQFF.

A single count supports this clonotype. This rearrangement joins TRBV6-2 or TRBV6-3 to TRBJ1-1, with a tentative D call TRBD1 (5 bases). This CDR3 is built from 16 residues. V shed 5 bases and J shed 1 base, with 17 bases lying between them. CDR1 and CDR2 from the germline V gene are MNHEY and SVGEGT. In DNA, the CDR3 is TGTGCCAGCAGTCGATGGACGGCCGGGGGGAACACTGAAGCTTTCTTT. Residues: CASSRWTAGGNTEAFF.

V and J are TRBV28 and TRBJ2-6, with TRBD1 matching 9 bases. Trimming cost V 6 bases and J 2 bases; bases outside gene matches: 8. Per germline, CDR1 MDHEN and CDR2 SYDVKM. This CDR3 comprises 17 residues. The CDR3 nucleotides read TGTGCCAGCAGCTGGGACAGGGAGGAGGCTGGGGCCAACGTCCTGACTTTC. Translation gives CASSWDREEAGANVLTF.

The chain carries TRBV20-1 and TRBJ2-1; no clear D. Trimming shortened V by 0 bases and J by 7 bases, and 10 bases separated the two germline ends. Looked up from germline, CDR1 is DFQATT and CDR2 is SNEGSKA (reference sequence). The CDR3 totals 13 residues. In DNA, the CDR3 is TGCAGTGCTAGAGATTGGCCAATGAATGAGCAGTTCTTC. Its translation: CSARDWPMNEQFF.

This clonotype was picked up a small number of times. V is TRBV28 and J is TRBJ1-1, with 9 positions matching TRBD1. The germline gives CDR1 MDHEN, CDR2 SYDVKM. The CDR3 is 17 amino acids. V was pared by 4 bases and J by 2 bases, with 11 bases of the junction left unmatched. The CDR3 region is CASSSYSNRGLNTEAFF. The CDR3 nucleotides are TGTGCCAGCAGTTCGTACTCCAACAGGGGGCTCAACACTGAAGCTTTCTTT.